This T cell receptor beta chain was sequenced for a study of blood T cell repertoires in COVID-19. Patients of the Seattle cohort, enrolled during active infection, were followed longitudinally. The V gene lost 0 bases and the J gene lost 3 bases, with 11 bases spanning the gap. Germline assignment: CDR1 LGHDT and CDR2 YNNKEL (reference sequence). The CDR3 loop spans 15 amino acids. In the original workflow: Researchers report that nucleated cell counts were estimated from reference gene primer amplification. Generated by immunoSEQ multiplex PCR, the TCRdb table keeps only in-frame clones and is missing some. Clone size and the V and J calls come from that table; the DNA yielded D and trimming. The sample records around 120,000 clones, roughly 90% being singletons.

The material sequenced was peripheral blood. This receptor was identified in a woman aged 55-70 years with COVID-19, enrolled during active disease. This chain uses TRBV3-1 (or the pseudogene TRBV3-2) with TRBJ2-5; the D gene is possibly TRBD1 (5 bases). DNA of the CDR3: TGTGCCAGCAGCCAAGATCTTGGGGCCAAAGAGACCCAGTACTTC. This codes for CASSQDLGAKETQYF.